This T cell receptor beta chain derives from a study of T cell repertoires in cytomegalovirus infection. TCRdb fed the reads into MiXCR, producing one record per CDR3 protein. The sample shows 200,000 to 250,000 distinct CDR3 sequences, roughly 23% of them seen only once. This clonotype was seen at least ten times. Germline CDR1 and CDR2: MGHRA and YSYEKL. This CDR3 region has 15 residues. Trimming shortened V by 0 bases and J by 8 bases, and 16 bases separated the two germline ends. The sequenced sample was CD8+ T cells from PBMCs. The TCR comes from a human donor in good health (CMV status not recorded). Some clones in this sample may be carry-over from other donors' samples. The chain recombines TRBV4-1 with TRBJ1-2; D call uncertain. CDR3 region: CASSQDHNAEHGYTF. The CDR3 region has the DNA TGCGCCAGCAGCCAAGATCACAACGCCGAGCACGGCTACACCTTC.